This T cell receptor (beta chain) derives from a study of T cell repertoires in cytomegalovirus infection. About the research overall: Carrying CMV and the relevant HLA type showed in public TCR beta signatures.

This clonotype was seen only a few times. Its antigen remains unknown. Findings and caveats of the study: Clonotypes of TCR beta that were HLA-C-restricted and CMV-specific dominated the ex vivo response. Identification of carriers of CMV plus the relevant HLA was achieved through cumulative public TCR beta family frequency.

Each CDR3 protein gets one entry after TCRdb re-called the reads with MiXCR. The sample includes 50,000 or so distinct CDR3 sequences, roughly 20% of them seen just once. This CDR3 is 15 amino acids long. Germline loops: CDR1 MNHEY, CDR2 SMNVEV (reference sequence). V shed 6 bases, J shed 0 bases, and the junction held 4 bases outside the gene matches. The clonotype was recovered from a human donor in good health (CMV status not recorded). Some clones in this sample may be carry-over from other donors' samples. The chain has TRBV27 and TRBJ2-1; TRBD2 agrees at 8 bases. The source material was PBMCs, sequenced either directly or after in vitro stimulation (not recorded which). CDR3 sequence reads: CASSPRGGSYNEQFF. In DNA, the CDR3 is TGTGCCAGCAGCCCTCGGGGGGGCTCCTACAATGAGCAGTTCTTC.